These 27 T cell receptor beta chains share one sample of origin, sequenced in a study of response to subunit inactivated influenza vaccine. TCRdb used MiXCR to reprocess the RT-PCR reads, holding one entry per CDR3 protein. The sample lists a few hundred thousand distinct CDR3 sequences; less than 15% were seen once. This specimen was PBMCs from blood, taken 12 days after vaccination. The receptors shown here come from a man in his forties or fifties who received an inactivated influenza vaccine.

This rearrangement joins TRBV15 to TRBJ2-3; 10 bases align to TRBD2. Germline V lookup: CDR1 LNHNV, CDR2 YYDKDF (reference sequence). J lost 1 base, V lost 3 bases, and 1 base had no gene match. CDR3 length: 15 residues. The CDR3 protein is CATSSGTSGTDTQYF. The CDR3 bases are TGTGCCACCAGCAGCGGGACTAGCGGCACAGATACGCAGTATTTT.

The V gene is TRBV9, the J gene TRBJ2-5, with D perhaps TRBD2 (6 bases). Germline V lookup: CDR1 SGDLS, CDR2 YYNGEE. The V gene lost 3 bases and the J gene lost 2 bases, with 8 bases spanning the gap. This CDR3 is 13 amino acids long. In nucleotides, the CDR3 is TGTGCCAGCAGCGGGACTAATCAAGAGACCCAGTACTTC. This encodes CASSGTNQETQYF.

The chain couples TRBV4-1 to TRBJ2-5; 9 positions match TRBD1. After removal of 4 bases from V and 4 bases from J, the junction contained 7 bases not matched to a gene. The CDR3 extends over 15 amino acids. The germline gives CDR1 MGHRA, CDR2 YSYEKL. Here the CDR3 DNA reads TGCGCCAGCAGCCGAGGGACAGGGAAGGGAGAGACCCAGTACTTC. As protein: CASSRGTGKGETQYF.

This clonotype was detected only a few times. The chain carries TRBV29-1 and TRBJ2-4; D may be TRBD2 (5 bases). Looked up from germline, CDR1 is SQVTM and CDR2 is ANQGSEA. The CDR3 totals 12 residues. The V gene lost 4 bases and the J gene lost 7 bases, with 11 bases spanning the gap. CDR3 sequence: CSVGSRGNIQYF. The CDR3, as DNA: TGCAGCGTTGGGAGCAGAGGGAACATTCAGTACTTC.

Only a few counts were recorded for this clonotype. The chain joins TRBV4-2 to TRBJ2-5, with 10 bases fitting TRBD2. CDR3 size: 17 residues. Trimming cost V 1 base and J 5 bases; bases outside gene matches: 10. Germline V gives CDR1 LGHNA, CDR2 YNFKEQ. The CDR3 region is CASSQGVFSGGTETQYF. The CDR3 DNA sequence: TGTGCCAGCAGCCAAGGGGTGTTTAGCGGGGGGACCGAGACCCAGTACTTC.

The chain couples TRBV4-2 to TRBJ2-5; 9 nucleotides match TRBD1. Unmatched junction bases numbered 4, after V lost 0 bases and J lost 5 bases. Germline CDR1 reads LGHNA; CDR2 reads YNFKEQ. There are 15 residues in the CDR3. Here the CDR3 DNA reads TGTGCCAGCAGCCAAGATAACACAGGGGGCGAGACCCAGTACTTC. It encodes CASSQDNTGGETQYF.

CDR3 sequence reads: CASNDISNQPQHF. The CDR3, as DNA: TGTGCCAGTAACGACATTAGCAATCAGCCCCAGCATTTT. This chain connects TRBV19 to TRBJ1-5; D gene ambiguous. Trimming left V 7 bases short and J 0 bases short, with 7 bases between. Germline V CDR1 and CDR2: LNHDA, SQIVND (reference sequence). CDR3 length: 13 residues.

This clonotype came up a few times. J is TRBJ2-7 and V is TRBV9; TRBD1 might be the D (6 bases). This CDR3 is 15 amino acids long. The V and J ends lost 4 bases and 0 bases respectively, with 14 bases between them. Germline loops: CDR1 SGDLS, CDR2 YYNGEE. The chain's CDR3 is CASSTTGHSSYEQYF. In nucleotides, the CDR3 is TGTGCCAGCAGCACTACAGGGCACAGCTCCTACGAGCAGTACTTC.

This clonotype was seen more than once but under ten times. V and J are TRBV12-3 or TRBV12-4 and TRBJ2-5; D assignment may be TRBD1 or TRBD2 (5 bases each). This CDR3 comprises 15 residues. V lost 8 bases, J lost 4 bases, and 20 bases lay in between. The CDR3 region has the DNA TGTGCCAGCGGATCTGCAGGGAGTGGTGGAGAGACCCAGTACTTC. Translated: CASGSAGSGGETQYF.

This clonotype was counted many times. The V call is TRBV5-1, the J call TRBJ1-6; 7 bases align to TRBD1. With 0 bases clipped from V and 7 bases from J, the junction kept 1 base outside the gene matches. The CDR3 loop spans 14 amino acids. Per the germline V gene, CDR1 is SGHRS and CDR2 is YFSETQ. CDR3: CASSLGTGNSPLHF. CDR3 in DNA: TGCGCCAGCAGCTTGGGGACAGGAAATTCACCCCTCCACTTT.

This clonotype has only a few counts. V is TRBV7-2 and J is TRBJ1-2; D ambiguous. Germline V gives CDR1 SGHTA, CDR2 FQGNSA. Trimming cost V 5 bases and J 8 bases, with 15 bases left between them. This CDR3 comprises 13 residues. The CDR3 DNA follows: TGTGCCAGCAGCGCAGAGGCTTTGGGGGGCTACACCTTC. Translated, it gives CASSAEALGGYTF.

This clonotype has just a few counts. The chain joins TRBV7-2 to TRBJ2-1, with a possible D match to TRBD2 (5 bases). The CDR3 loop spans 13 amino acids. V was trimmed by 3 bases and J by 6 bases, leaving 9 bases between them. CDR1 and CDR2 (germline): SGHTA, FQGNSA. CDR3 residues: CASSFRTGNEQFF. CDR3 in DNA: TGTGCCAGCAGCTTTCGGACTGGCAATGAGCAGTTCTTC.

This chain joins TRBV6-5 and TRBJ2-6; D unclear. The V end lost 3 bases, the J end lost 2 bases, and 11 bases lay between the germline ends. Germline loops: CDR1 MNHEY, CDR2 SVGAGI. CDR3 length: 16 residues. CDR3 protein: CASSYRPFTGANVLTF. The CDR3 DNA is TGTGCCAGCAGTTATCGCCCTTTTACTGGGGCCAACGTCCTGACTTTC.

V gene TRBV12-3 or TRBV12-4 combines with J gene TRBJ2-3; 11 bases agree with TRBD1. V lost 5 bases and J lost 7; bases outside the gene matches: 11. This CDR3 contains 16 residues. The CDR3 here is CASSPPGTGGRHTQYF. CDR3 bases: TGTGCCAGCAGTCCTCCCGGGACAGGGGGACGTCATACGCAGTATTTT.

The chain couples TRBV5-5 to TRBJ1-1; D is uncertain. There are 15 residues in the CDR3. V was shortened by 0 bases and J by 4 bases, with 13 bases between the two germline ends. Germline V lookup: CDR1 SGHKS, CDR2 YYEKEE (reference sequence). The CDR3 region has the DNA TGTGCCAGCAGCTTGGTTTCGGGGTCTCGCACTGAAGCTTTCTTT. The encoded protein is CASSLVSGSRTEAFF.

This sequence joins TRBV4-2 and TRBJ2-6; weak D call: TRBD1 (5 bases). This CDR3 region has 17 residues. Germline assignment: CDR1 LGHNA and CDR2 YNFKEQ. V was trimmed by 4 bases and J by 0 bases, leaving 13 bases between them. CDR3 loop: CASSRTGLSSGANVLTF. CDR3 DNA: TGTGCCAGCAGCCGTACAGGATTAAGCTCTGGGGCCAACGTCCTGACTTTC.

The chain carries TRBV7-2 and TRBJ2-7, with D uncertain. CDR1 SGHTA and CDR2 FQGNSA come from the germline V gene. V was clipped by 2 bases and J by 3 bases, with 20 bases between them. The CDR3 length is 17 residues. CDR3 amino acids: CASSLRVGGRPDYEQYF. The CDR3 DNA reads as TGTGCCAGCAGCTTAAGGGTTGGTGGCAGGCCGGACTACGAGCAGTACTTC.

This clonotype was counted only a few times. The chain recombines TRBV18 with TRBJ2-1; 12 bases are shared with TRBD2. The junction had 5 bases not matched to a gene; V was cut back by 8 bases and J by 0 bases. Germline lookup yields CDR1 KGHSH and CDR2 LQKENI. The CDR3 sequence is 16 residues long. CDR3 protein: CASRGLAGLSYNEQFF. The DNA for the CDR3 is TGTGCCAGCAGAGGACTAGCGGGGCTCTCCTACAATGAGCAGTTCTTC.

The chain joins TRBV5-1 to TRBJ1-1; 7 bases map to TRBD1. V lost 4 bases to trimming and J lost 0 bases; unmatched junction nucleotides: 6. In germline, CDR1 is SGHRS, CDR2 YFSETQ. There are 15 residues in the CDR3. DNA for the CDR3: TGCGCCAGCAGCCCCCAACAGGGGATGAACACTGAAGCTTTCTTT. This codes for CASSPQQGMNTEAFF.

This clonotype occurred many times. This CDR3 reads CASSLRSQPQSLHF. The CDR3 DNA sequence: TGTGCCAGCAGTTTACGTTCACAGCCACAATCCCTCCACTTT. The V and J genes are TRBV12-3 or TRBV12-4 and TRBJ1-6; unclear D gene. The CDR3 is 14 residues long. With 2 bases removed from V and 14 bases from J, the gap between germline ends came to 16 bases.

This clonotype was detected a few times. The chain couples TRBV24-1 to TRBJ2-2, with 9 bases identical to TRBD1. Germline assignment: CDR1 KGHDR and CDR2 SFDVKD. V lost 4 bases, J lost 3 bases, and 5 bases stayed unmatched. The length of the CDR3 is 16 residues. CDR3 DNA sequence: TGTGCCACCAGTGAACCACAGGGGGCGGACACCGGGGAGCTGTTTTTT. It is translated as CATSEPQGADTGELFF.

This clonotype was picked up many times. The chain has TRBV12-3 or TRBV12-4 and TRBJ2-6; D not resolved. Trimming removed 3 bases at V and 2 bases at J, with 5 bases between. CDR3 size: 14 residues. The CDR3 is CASSFDPGANVLTF. As DNA, the CDR3 is TGTGCCAGCAGTTTTGACCCTGGGGCCAACGTCCTGACTTTC.

This clonotype showed up just a few times. The chain couples TRBV6-6 to TRBJ2-7; possible D gene TRBD2, 6 bases. Trimming removed 8 bases at V and 7 bases at J, with 18 bases between. Germline CDR1 MNHNY, CDR2 SVGAGI (reference sequence). The CDR3 extends over 13 amino acids. Written as DNA, the CDR3 is TGTGCCAGCGGCGGGGCTCCCTTAGAGGAGCAGTACTTC. Encoded protein: CASGGAPLEEQYF.

The table lists this clonotype with a few counts. The V call is TRBV29-1, the J call TRBJ2-1; TRBD2 matches 8 bases. CDR3 length: 14 amino acids. CDR1 is SQVTM and CDR2 is ANQGSEA in the germline V gene. V lost 4 bases to trimming and J lost 0 bases; unmatched junction nucleotides: 2. Here the CDR3 reads CSVGRGGSYNEQFF. The CDR3, as DNA: TGCAGCGTTGGCCGGGGGGGCTCCTACAATGAGCAGTTCTTC.

This clonotype was recorded a few times. V is TRBV20-1 and J is TRBJ2-7; 10 nucleotides match TRBD1. The V segment lost 6 bases and the J segment 4 bases; nucleotides outside the gene matches: 3. Germline lookup yields CDR1 DFQATT and CDR2 SNEGSKA (reference sequence). The CDR3 sequence is 12 residues long. CDR3 bases: TGCAGTGCCAAGGACAGGGGGTACGAGCAGTACTTC. Protein: CSAKDRGYEQYF.

This clonotype occurred a few times. The genes are TRBV7-9 and TRBJ2-1; no firm D call. CDR1 is SEHNR and CDR2 is FQNEAQ in the germline V gene (reference sequence). V dropped 5 bases and J dropped 7 bases, with 15 bases sitting between them. This CDR3 is built from 14 residues. The CDR3 spells CASSATTPGNEQFF. CDR3 DNA sequence: TGTGCCAGCAGCGCCACGACCCCCGGGAATGAGCAGTTCTTC.

This clonotype was found a few times. The chain links TRBV20-1 to TRBJ2-1; D might be TRBD2 (5 bases). This CDR3 is built from 11 residues. Germline V gene data show CDR1 as DFQATT and CDR2 as SNEGSKA (reference sequence). The V and J ends lost 2 bases and 9 bases respectively, with 8 bases between them. The CDR3 here is CSARLAPEQFF. In DNA form, the CDR3 reads TGCAGTGCTAGACTAGCCCCTGAGCAGTTCTTC.